Below, 9 T cell receptor beta chains from the same sample are listed, as sequenced in a study of T-cell memory formation after mild COVID-19. TCRdb reprocessed the 5' RACE reads via MiXCR and lists one record per CDR3 protein. This table holds about 350,000 distinct CDR3 sequences, 25% to 30% found once. The sample comprised PBMCs or a T cell subset sorted from them (not recorded which). Receptor source: an adult woman who had mild COVID-19 (a few samples of this study predate the infection). Cell type and time point are not known.

This chain joins TRBV27 and TRBJ2-2, with a weak D call TRBD1 (6 bases). Germline loops: CDR1 MNHEY, CDR2 SMNVEV (reference sequence). The CDR3 spans 16 residues. The V end lost 4 bases, the J end lost 1 base, and 13 bases lay between the germline ends. CDR3: CASSSYRAGNTGELFF. The DNA for the CDR3 is TGTGCCAGCAGTTCTTACAGGGCGGGGAACACCGGGGAGCTGTTTTTT.

The V and J genes are TRBV29-1 and TRBJ1-1; D might be TRBD1 (5 bases). In germline, CDR1 is SQVTM, CDR2 ANQGSEA. The V end was cut by 1 base, the J end by 1 base, with 7 bases between. The CDR3 has 13 residues. For the CDR3, the DNA is TGCAGCGTTGAAGTTGGGGGGAACACTGAAGCTTTCTTT. Amino acid sequence: CSVEVGGNTEAFF.

This chain joins TRBV20-1 and TRBJ1-2; D gene ambiguous. Trimming shortened V by 5 bases and J by 5 bases, and 12 bases separated the two germline ends. Germline V lookup: CDR1 DFQATT, CDR2 SNEGSKA (reference sequence). This CDR3 has 12 amino acids. DNA of the CDR3: TGCAGTGCTCCCTCCGGGAGGTATGGCTACACCTTC. Translation: CSAPSGRYGYTF.

The chain joins TRBV29-1 to TRBJ2-1; the match to TRBD2 covers 8 bases. The CDR3 length is 14 residues. V gave up 7 bases and J gave up 7 bases; unmatched junction bases: 12. Germline lookup yields CDR1 SQVTM and CDR2 ANQGSEA. CDR3 DNA: TGCAGCGGTACCGGGACTAGGGGTGGTAATGAGCAGTTCTTC. Encoded protein: CSGTGTRGGNEQFF.

This chain connects TRBV3-1 to TRBJ1-3, with unresolved D. Trimming took 0 bases from V and 3 from J, leaving 9 bases between them. CDR3 length: 15 amino acids. From germline, CDR1 is LGHDT and CDR2 YNNKEL (reference sequence). CDR3 nucleotide sequence: TGTGCCAGCAGCCAAGATCTGGTGGGTGGAAACACCATATATTTT. Its protein product is CASSQDLVGGNTIYF.

This clonotype appeared a few times. J is TRBJ1-2 and V is TRBV12-3 or TRBV12-4, with TRBD1 as a possible D gene (5 bases). V was pared by 6 bases and J by 8 bases, with 16 bases between. CDR3 length: 13 residues. CDR3 region: CASSPGMRGGYTF. The DNA for the CDR3 is TGTGCCAGCAGCCCAGGGATGAGGGGAGGCTACACCTTC.

This chain joins TRBV12-3 or TRBV12-4 and TRBJ2-3, with 10 bases aligning to TRBD1. J gave up 1 base and V 5 bases, and 6 bases lay outside the gene matches. CDR3 length equals 16 residues. This CDR3 reads CASSPRDRGGTDTQYF. CDR3 bases: TGTGCCAGCAGTCCCCGGGACAGGGGTGGCACAGATACGCAGTATTTT.

J is TRBJ1-6 and V is TRBV6-5, with D possibly TRBD1 on 6 matching bases. The CDR3 runs 15 residues. Germline V gives CDR1 MNHEY, CDR2 SVGAGI. V lost 4 bases and J 5 bases, leaving 12 bases between the germline ends. The CDR3 spells CASSSNGQNNSPLHF. The CDR3 DNA follows: TGTGCCAGCAGTTCCAACGGACAGAATAATTCACCCCTCCACTTT.

The genes are TRBV24-1 and TRBJ1-1, with 9 bases that match TRBD1. The CDR3 is 16 amino acids. The trim removed 2 bases at V and 4 bases at J, leaving 7 bases unmatched. Per the germline V gene, CDR1 is KGHDR and CDR2 is SFDVKD. The CDR3 sequence: CATSDWGQGGSTEAFF. CDR3 DNA sequence: TGTGCCACCAGTGATTGGGGACAGGGCGGGTCCACTGAAGCTTTCTTT.